The present T cell receptor (beta chain) was sequenced within a study of cytomegalovirus exposure and HLA in healthy donors. Overall study findings and caveats: Most of the CMV-associated TCR beta chains (in a later analysis) appeared to be HLA-restricted. Prior analysis indicated that the majority of TCR beta V segments exhibited productivity approximately 87% or approximately 30% of the time.

PCR was performed using 60 Vbeta and 13 Jbeta primers. Original processing methods: In a later analysis, 60 million to 90 million unique TCR beta chains included roughly 11 million shared by two or more donors. Produced via immunoSEQ multiplex PCR; TCRdb's table is partial and in-frame only. The V and J calls and clone size come from that table; D and trimming were worked out from the DNA. The sample has about 130,000 clones, approximately 84% seen once. This clone was detected once. As yet, its antigen is unknown. V dropped 6 bases and J dropped 8 bases, with 16 bases sitting between them. The CDR3 consists of 14 residues. CDR1 and CDR2 (germline): MNHEY, SMNVEV (reference sequence).

Sequencing was carried out using PBMCs. This clonotype originated in a woman aged 40 to 55 in good health and CMV-seronegative. V is TRBV27 and J is TRBJ1-4; weak D call: TRBD1 (5 bases). For the CDR3, the DNA is TGTGCCAGCAGGGGTGGGGGGGTCGTGGAAAAACTGTTTTTT. This gives the protein CASRGGGVVEKLFF.